The sequence of this T cell receptor beta chain was determined in a study of CD8+ T cells in alopecia areata. After isolation, RNA underwent reverse transcription to generate cDNA as the sequencing template. Here immunoSEQ multiplex PCR was the method, and the copy in TCRdb shows in-frame clones only, minus some. The sample lists 200,000 or so clones, roughly three fifths occurring once. This clone has only one observation. Its antigen is currently unknown. PBMCs provided sorted CD4+ and CD8+ T cells. Germline CDR1 and CDR2: GTSNPN and SVGIG (reference sequence). V was clipped by 4 bases and J by 3 bases; unmatched bases: 7. The CDR3 covers 14 residues. Study results and caveats: Mice showed TCR sharing more clearly than patients did, possibly owing to HLA. Scalp sample sequencing also detects resident alphabeta T cells of normal skin. Alopecia totalis/universalis scalp especially showed more expanded CD8+ clones than normal scalp.

The TCR was taken from a human donor in good health. Sequencing was performed on CD8+ T cells sorted from blood. The chain combines TRBV30 with TRBJ2-7; 9 bases are shared with TRBD1. The CDR3 sequence is CAWTGTGYGYEQYF. The DNA of the CDR3 is TGTGCCTGGACGGGGACAGGGTACGGCTACGAGCAGTACTTC.